The TCR beta chain under discussion was sequenced for a study of blood T cell repertoires in COVID-19. About the study: Samples representing acute and convalescent COVID-19 were sourced from the United States, Italy and Spain. Nucleic acid was either cDNA or gDNA, and it came from T cells, B-cell-depleted T cells, or PBMCs.

In the study's own analysis: Amplification from reference gene primers served as the basis for estimated nucleated cell counts. Some clones are missing from TCRdb's copy, which holds only in-frame ones; the method was immunoSEQ multiplex PCR. V and J calls plus clone size are reproduced from that table; the DNA served to infer D and trimming. The sample holds about 16,000 clones, 85% to 90% seen once. CDR3 size: 13 residues. J gave up 6 bases and V 8 bases, and 7 bases lay outside the gene matches. CDR1 ENHRY and CDR2 SYGVKD come from the germline V gene. The specimen was peripheral blood. The chain links TRBV10-3 to TRBJ2-7, with 10 nucleotides matching TRBD1. This receptor was identified in a man between 60 and 75 years old with acute or convalescent COVID-19. DNA for the CDR3: TGTGCCATCCCCGGGACAGGGGTGTCCGAGCAGTACTTC. This encodes CAIPGTGVSEQYF.